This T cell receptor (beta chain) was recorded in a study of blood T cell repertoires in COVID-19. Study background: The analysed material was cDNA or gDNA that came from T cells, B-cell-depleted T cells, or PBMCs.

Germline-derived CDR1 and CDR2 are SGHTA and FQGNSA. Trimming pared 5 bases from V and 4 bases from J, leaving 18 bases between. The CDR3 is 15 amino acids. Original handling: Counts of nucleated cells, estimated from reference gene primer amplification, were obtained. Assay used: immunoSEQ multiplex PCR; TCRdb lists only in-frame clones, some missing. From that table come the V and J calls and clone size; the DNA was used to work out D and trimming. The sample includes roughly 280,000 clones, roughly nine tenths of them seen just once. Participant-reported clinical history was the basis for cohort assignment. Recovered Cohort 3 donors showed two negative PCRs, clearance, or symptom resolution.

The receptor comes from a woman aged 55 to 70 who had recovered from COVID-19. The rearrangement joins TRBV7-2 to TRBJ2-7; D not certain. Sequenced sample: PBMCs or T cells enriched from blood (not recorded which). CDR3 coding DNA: TGTGCCAGCAGCAACTATAACCTCCAGCCTTACGAGCAGTACTTC. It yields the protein CASSNYNLQPYEQYF.